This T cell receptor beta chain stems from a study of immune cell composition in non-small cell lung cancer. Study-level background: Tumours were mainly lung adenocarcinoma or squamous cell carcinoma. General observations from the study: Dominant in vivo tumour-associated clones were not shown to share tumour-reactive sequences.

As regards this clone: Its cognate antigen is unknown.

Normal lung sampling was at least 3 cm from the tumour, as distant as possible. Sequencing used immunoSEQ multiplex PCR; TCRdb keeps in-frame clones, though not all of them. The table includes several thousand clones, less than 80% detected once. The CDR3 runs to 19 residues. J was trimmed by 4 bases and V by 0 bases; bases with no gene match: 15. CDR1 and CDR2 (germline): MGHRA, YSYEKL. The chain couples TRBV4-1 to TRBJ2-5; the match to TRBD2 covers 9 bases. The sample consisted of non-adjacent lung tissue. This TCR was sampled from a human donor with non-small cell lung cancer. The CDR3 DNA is TGCGCCAGCAGCCAAGATGGTAGCGGCGGGGGGGGTCAGAGAGAGACCCAGTACTTC. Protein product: CASSQDGSGGGGQRETQYF.